The 20 T cell receptor beta chains given below trace back to one sample, sequenced in a study of T cells in Graves' hyperthyroidism and ophthalmopathy. TCR beta CDR3 regions were amplified from RNA. In the first-round RT-PCR of the TCR CDR3, the HTBI primer set was used. MiXCR, run by TCRdb on the multiplex PCR reads, gives a single entry per CDR3 protein. The sample shows 450,000 to 650,000 distinct CDR3 sequences, 14% of them seen only once. The sample taken for sequencing was blood. The receptors shown here come from a woman between 18 and 30 years old with Graves' ophthalmopathy.

The rearrangement uses TRBV25-1 and TRBJ2-5, with D unresolved. The CDR3 is 13 amino acids. Germline lookup yields CDR1 MGHDK and CDR2 SYGVNS. V dropped 7 bases and J dropped 1 base, with 10 bases sitting between them. This chain's CDR3 is CASNRHIQETQYF. CDR3 DNA sequence: TGTGCCAGCAATCGACATATCCAAGAGACCCAGTACTTC.

This chain connects TRBV4-2 to TRBJ2-7; 11 nucleotides line up with TRBD2. The CDR3 is 14 residues long. CDR1 LGHNA and CDR2 YNFKEQ come from the germline V gene. The V gene end was trimmed by 4 bases and the J gene end by 4 bases; junction bases not matched to a gene: 3. Here the CDR3 reads CASSRGLAAYEQYF. The DNA for the CDR3 is TGTGCCAGCAGCCGGGGACTAGCGGCATACGAGCAGTACTTC.

At least ten counts were recorded for this clonotype. V usage is TRBV28 and J usage is TRBJ2-7; a possible D gene is TRBD2 (6 bases). V shed 6 bases and J shed 1 base, with 19 bases lying between them. CDR1 and CDR2 from the germline V gene are MDHEN and SYDVKM. The CDR3 sequence is 16 residues long. CDR3 sequence: CASRGGTSLSSYEQYF. The DNA of the CDR3 is TGTGCCAGCAGGGGAGGTACCTCCCTCTCTTCCTACGAGCAGTACTTC.

V and J are TRBV7-2 and TRBJ1-3, with 9 bases lining up with TRBD1. V shed 5 bases and J 4 bases; nucleotides not matched to a gene: 6. This CDR3 is built from 15 residues. CDR1 and CDR2 from the germline V gene are SGHTA and FQGNSA. Written as DNA, the CDR3 is TGTGCCAGCAGCCCCCGGGACAGGGCAGGAAACACCATATATTTT. Residues: CASSPRDRAGNTIYF.

This clonotype was recorded at least ten times. The CDR3 region has the DNA TGTGCCAGCAGCCGAGGGACAGGCGAGCAGTACTTC. The encoded protein is CASSRGTGEQYF. The chain joins TRBV12-3 or TRBV12-4 to TRBJ2-7; TRBD1 matches 8 bases. The CDR3 length is 12 residues. Unmatched junction bases numbered 4, after V lost 6 bases and J lost 6 bases.

The table lists this clonotype with many counts. The chain carries TRBV28 and TRBJ1-5, with D perhaps TRBD1 (5 bases). CDR1 and CDR2 from the germline V gene are MDHEN and SYDVKM. This CDR3 contains 15 residues. The V gene lost 4 bases and the J gene lost 2 bases, with 12 bases spanning the gap. The CDR3 coding sequence is TGTGCCAGCAGTTCCCAGGGTGCTGGCAATCAGCCCCAGCATTTT. Translated, it gives CASSSQGAGNQPQHF.

V and J are TRBV19 and TRBJ1-1; the match to TRBD1 covers 7 bases. The length of the CDR3 is 16 residues. CDR1 LNHDA and CDR2 SQIVND come from the germline V gene (reference sequence). V dropped 3 bases and J dropped 0; count of bases not matched to a gene: 7. This chain's CDR3 is CASSIPWGQLNTEAFF. The DNA for the CDR3 is TGTGCCAGTAGTATCCCCTGGGGACAGTTGAACACTGAAGCTTTCTTT.

The chain recombines TRBV20-1 with TRBJ1-2, with 11 bases fitting TRBD1. V shed 3 bases, J shed 7 bases, and the junction held 4 bases outside the gene matches. The CDR3 covers 13 residues. CDR1 and CDR2 from the germline V gene are DFQATT and SNEGSKA (reference sequence). CDR3 DNA sequence: TGCAGTGCTAGTCTGGGACAGGGGGTTGGCTACACCTTC. Amino acids: CSASLGQGVGYTF.

This clonotype was recorded many times. The chain recombines TRBV15 with TRBJ2-5; 9 bases match TRBD2. The ends lost 1 base at V and 5 bases at J; junction bases unmatched: 5. CDR1 and CDR2 (germline): LNHNV, YYDKDF (reference sequence). The CDR3 is made up of 15 amino acids. The CDR3 DNA sequence: TGTGCCACCAGCAGAGGAGGTAGCGGGAGCGAGACCCAGTACTTC. Protein sequence: CATSRGGSGSETQYF.

The sample holds many counts of this clonotype. The rearrangement links TRBV5-1 to TRBJ2-7; D is uncertain. Germline V gene data show CDR1 as SGHRS and CDR2 as YFSETQ. This CDR3 spans 14 amino acids. Between the trimmed V and J ends, which lost 0 bases and 1 base, there was a span of 8 bases. CDR3 region: CASSLETVSYEQYF. The CDR3 DNA sequence: TGCGCCAGCAGCTTGGAGACCGTATCCTACGAGCAGTACTTC. The variable domain in full, with the rest retrieved from reference TRBV5-1 and TRBJ2-7, is KAGVTQTPRYLIKTRGQQVTLSCSPISGHRSVSWYQQTPGQGLQFLFEYFSETQRNKGNFPGRFSGRQFSNSRSEMNVSTLELGDSALYLCASSLETVSYEQYFGPGTRLTVT.

This chain connects TRBV7-2 to TRBJ2-7; possible D gene TRBD2, 6 bases. The CDR3 has 15 amino acids. The ends were cut back, 6 bases at V and 2 bases at J, with 17 bases in the middle. Per germline, CDR1 SGHTA and CDR2 FQGNSA. DNA for the CDR3: TGTGCCAGCAGTCTTGGGACTCGTCAAACCTACGAGCAGTACTTC. Translation gives CASSLGTRQTYEQYF.

Of note for this clonotype: Given a much more abundant clone one base away, this may be a read error. V usage is TRBV6-1 and J usage is TRBJ2-1, with 7 bases aligning to TRBD2. CDR3 length: 14 amino acids. Germline assignment: CDR1 MNHNS and CDR2 SASEGT. The CDR3 loop is CASRGAGTHNGQFF. Written as DNA, the CDR3 is TGTGCCAGCAGGGGAGCGGGAACACACAATGGGCAGTTCTTC.

This clonotype was picked up a small number of times. The chain carries TRBV4-1 and TRBJ1-1, with unresolved D. Deletions cut 0 bases from V and 4 bases from J, with 21 bases between. Germline V gives CDR1 MGHRA, CDR2 YSYEKL. This CDR3 is 18 amino acids long. CDR3 loop: CASSQDLFALQAGTEAFF. The CDR3, as DNA: TGCGCCAGCAGCCAAGATCTATTTGCCCTCCAGGCGGGCACTGAAGCTTTCTTT.

This rearrangement joins TRBV2 to TRBJ1-2; the D gene is possibly TRBD1 (6 bases). CDR3 length equals 19 residues. Germline-derived CDR1 and CDR2 are SNHLY and FYNNEI. Trimming removed 2 bases from V and 5 bases from J, with 27 bases in between. CDR3 in amino acids: CASSEPRGRGARGPYGYTF. For the CDR3, the DNA is TGTGCCAGCAGTGAACCCCGGGGGCGGGGGGCGCGGGGGCCTTATGGCTACACCTTC.

Only one count was recorded for this clonotype. Since a much larger clone is just one base distant, this may be a read error. This chain joins TRBV3-1 and TRBJ2-4, with D possibly matching TRBD2 (6 bases). CDR1 is LGHDT, CDR2 YNNKEL, per germline (reference sequence). The CDR3 covers 13 residues. The CDR3 region has the DNA TGTGTCAGCAGCCTAGCGGCCAAAAACATTCAGTACTTC. Translation gives CVSSLAAKNIQYF.

This clonotype has ten or more counts. The rearrangement joins TRBV7-2 to TRBJ1-3, with D hard to call. The CDR3 sequence is 13 residues long. Trimming removed 5 bases at V and 6 bases at J, with 11 bases between. CDR1 and CDR2 from the germline V gene are SGHTA and FQGNSA. CDR3 nucleotide sequence: TGTGCCAGCAGCCCACTGATTGAAAACACCATATATTTT. Its translation is CASSPLIENTIYF.

Concerning this clonotype itself: It may be a read error: a sequence one base away is much more abundant. V is TRBV4-1 and J is TRBJ2-3, with TRBD2 matching over 7 bases. The CDR3 covers 16 residues. The germline gives CDR1 MGHRA, CDR2 YSYEKL. The CDR3 loop is CAGSQLELATHNTQYF. For the CDR3, the DNA is TGCGCCGGCAGCCAACTGGAACTAGCGACCCACAATACGCAGTATTTT.

The chain carries TRBV30 and TRBJ1-6; D not certain. This CDR3 contains 15 residues. The germline V and J ends were trimmed by 2 bases and 8 bases, with 16 bases remaining between them. In germline, CDR1 is GTSNPN, CDR2 SVGIG (reference sequence). The CDR3 loop is CAWSIGEGNDSPLHF. DNA for the CDR3: TGTGCCTGGAGTATAGGAGAGGGTAATGATTCACCCCTCCACTTT.

The table lists this clonotype with many counts. This chain uses TRBV27 with TRBJ1-5; D possibly corresponds to TRBD1 (5 bases). The CDR3 runs to 14 residues. Germline V gene sequence: CDR1 MNHEY, CDR2 SMNVEV (reference sequence). Trimming removed 2 bases from V and 4 bases from J, with 9 bases in between. The CDR3 DNA follows: TGTGCCAGCAGTTTAGAGCCAGGGAATCAGCCCCAGCATTTT. Protein: CASSLEPGNQPQHF.

This clonotype was observed at least ten times. A junction end diverges from the germline sequence, so it may reflect a read error. The chain links TRBV11-2 to TRBJ1-2; the D gene is possibly TRBD1 (5 bases). Germline V CDR1 and CDR2: SGHAT, FQNNGV. This CDR3 is 14 amino acids long. CDR3 loop: CASNLQTGGDGYTF. The CDR3 DNA reads as TGTGCCAGCAACTTACAGACCGGGGGGGATGGCTACACCTTC.